This TCR beta chain was sequenced for a study of CD8 T cells in Susac syndrome. Study in general: Sequencing included Susac syndrome patients, over five of them with active disease and roughly eight in remission. Patients with Susac syndrome were therapy-naive, on corticosteroids, or on intravenous immunoglobulin alone at blood draw. The study's findings and limits: Clonal CD8+ expansion in Susac was highest in TEMRA cells and active patients.

The RNA input was roughly 0.45 to 1 ug, and it was reverse transcribed with random hexamers. By means of immunoSEQ multiplex PCR, TCR beta CDR3 spanning 54 Vbeta and 13 Jbeta underwent amplification. TCRdb redid the calling of the immunoSEQ multiplex PCR reads with MiXCR, one entry per CDR3 protein. The table includes roughly 130,000 distinct CDR3 sequences, around 94% detected once. Details on this clonotype: Its specificity is unknown.

The CDR3 has 14 amino acids. With V trimmed by 8 bases and J by 5 bases, 10 bases remained unmatched. From germline, CDR1 is SGHTA and CDR2 FQGNSA. The chain has TRBV7-2 and TRBJ2-3, with TRBD2 matching over 7 bases. The sequenced sample consisted of CD8+ T cells from PBMCs. The TCR originated in a human donor with Susac syndrome. The DNA for the CDR3 is TGTGCCAGCCACAGGTGGGGGGGGGAAGATACGCAGTATTTT. It codes for CASHRWGGEDTQYF.